The rows below give T cell receptor beta chains drawn from one sample of a study of cytomegalovirus exposure and HLA in healthy donors. Using immunoSEQ multiplex PCR, the repertoire was profiled, and TCRdb retains in-frame clones only, with some absent. In the table there are roughly 170,000 clones, about 80% of which are singletons. The material sequenced was PBMCs. The receptor set was obtained from a woman aged 30 to 39 in good health and CMV-seronegative. The CDR3 runs from the conserved cysteine through the conserved F or W. D genes are given only for firm matches. Clone size is stated in some rows and not others, as once, few, many or a class when expanded.

TRBV28	TRBJ2-7	TRBD1	21	once	CASSLNPRDAGQGPASYEQYF	TGTGCCAGCAGTTTGAATCCGAGGGACGCCGGACAGGGGCCCGCCTCCTACGAGCAGTACTTC
TRBV6-6	TRBJ2-7	TRBD1	14	once	CASTRTGGEDEQYF	TGTGCCAGCACTAGGACAGGGGGCGAAGACGAGCAGTACTTC
TRBV30	TRBJ1-5	NA	14	NA	CAWRNGGGNQPQHF	TGTGCCTGGAGGAATGGGGGGGGAAATCAGCCCCAGCATTTT
TRBV5-1	TRBJ2-7	NA	12	NA	CASSLASDEQYF	TGCGCCAGCAGCTTGGCCAGCGACGAGCAGTACTTC
TRBV19	TRBJ2-1	NA	14	NA	CASSTDSSYNEQFF	TGTGCCAGTAGTACGGACAGTTCCTACAATGAGCAGTTCTTC
TRBV14	TRBJ1-3	NA	14	NA	CASSQGQGGNTIYF	TGTGCCAGCAGCCAAGGCCAGGGGGGAAACACCATATATTTT
TRBV4-3	TRBJ2-3	TRBD2	18	NA	CASSQVPSTSGGTDTQYF	TGCGCCAGCAGCCAAGTTCCCTCGACTAGCGGGGGTACAGATACGCAGTATTTT
TRBV5-4	TRBJ2-5	NA	16	NA	CASSYTGFIRGETQYF	TGTGCCAGCAGCTATACAGGGTTCATAAGGGGAGAGACCCAGTACTTC
TRBV19	TRBJ1-5	TRBD1	14	NA	CASSIQGAGQPQHF	TGTGCCAGTAGTATACAGGGGGCCGGCCAGCCCCAGCATTTT
TRBV30	TRBJ2-1	NA	14	NA	CAWIRERHYNEQFF	TGTGCCTGGATACGGGAGCGTCATTACAATGAGCAGTTCTTC
TRBV18	TRBJ2-7	NA	15	once	CASSVDRSFSYEQYF	TGTGCCAGCTCAGTTGACAGGTCCTTCTCCTACGAGCAGTACTTC
TRBV10-2	TRBJ1-2	NA	18	NA	CASSEFGWANGQLYGYTF	TGCGCCAGCAGTGAGTTCGGCTGGGCCAATGGACAGCTCTATGGCTACACCTTC
TRBV27	TRBJ2-3	TRBD2	17	NA	CASSLRASGAYTDTQYF	TGTGCCAGCAGTTTACGGGCTAGCGGGGCCTACACAGATACGCAGTATTTT
TRBV7-9	TRBJ2-1	TRBD1	15	NA	CASSLTGASYNEQFF	TGTGCCAGCAGCTTAACAGGGGCGTCCTACAATGAGCAGTTCTTC
TRBV7-2	TRBJ2-7	NA	14	NA	CASSETGTNYEQYF	TGTGCCAGCAGCGAGACAGGCACCAACTACGAGCAGTACTTC
TRBV11-2	TRBJ2-7	NA	14	few	CASSLDLGKGEQYF	TGTGCCAGCAGCTTAGATTTGGGTAAGGGGGAGCAGTACTTC
TRBV5-5	TRBJ2-1	NA	15	NA	CASSLRRVLYNEQFF	TGTGCCAGCAGCTTGCGCAGGGTCCTATACAATGAGCAGTTCTTC
TRBV7-6	TRBJ2-5	TRBD2	17	NA	CASSLIAGGLSQETQYF	TGTGCCAGCAGCTTAATAGCGGGGGGGCTATCCCAAGAGACCCAGTACTTC
TRBV19	TRBJ1-1	NA	13	NA	CASSIGVNTEAFF	TGTGCCAGTAGTATTGGAGTGAACACTGAAGCTTTCTTT
TRBV28	TRBJ2-5	NA	13	NA	CASTSGSVETQYF	TGTGCCAGCACATCAGGGTCAGTGGAGACCCAGTACTTC
TRBV2	TRBJ2-5	TRBD2	17	NA	CASSGGLARGATREQYF	TGTGCCAGCAGTGGGGGTCTGGCGCGGGGGGCAACTAGGGAGCAGTACTTC
TRBV28	TRBJ1-5	NA	18	few	CASTTRVRGTAYNQPQHF	TGTGCCAGCACTACCCGGGTCCGGGGGACGGCATACAATCAGCCCCAGCATTTT
TRBV5-6	TRBJ2-2	TRBD1	14	NA	CASSYDRAVGELFF	TGTGCCAGCAGCTACGACAGGGCGGTGGGGGAGCTGTTTTTT
TRBV9	TRBJ2-3	TRBD2	15	few	CASSESGRPTDTQYF	TGTGCCAGCAGCGAGAGCGGGAGACCCACAGATACGCAGTATTTT
TRBV28	TRBJ1-2	NA	13	NA	CASSLGHLYGYTF	TGTGCCAGCAGCTTGGGACACCTCTATGGCTACACCTTC
TRBV28	TRBJ2-1	TRBD1	16	NA	CASSSRDRSLINEQFF	TGTGCCAGCAGTTCCCGGGACAGAAGTCTTATCAATGAGCAGTTCTTC
TRBV27	TRBJ2-2	NA	15	once	CASSFWPARTGELFF	TGTGCCAGCAGTTTCTGGCCAGCGCGAACGGGGGAGCTGTTTTTT
TRBV28	TRBJ1-2	TRBD1	14	NA	CASITGTGSHSYTF	TGTGCCAGCATTACCGGGACAGGGTCCCATTCCTACACCTTC
TRBV29-1	TRBJ1-2	TRBD1	14	NA	CSVGQGAFNYGYTF	TGCAGCGTGGGACAGGGGGCATTTAACTATGGCTACACCTTC
TRBV30	TRBJ1-5	NA	15	NA	CAWSVRTSINQPQHF	TGTGCCTGGAGTGTAAGGACATCTATTAATCAGCCCCAGCATTTT
TRBV6-1	TRBJ2-7	NA	13	NA	CATPGHRTYEQYF	TGTGCCACCCCGGGACATCGGACGTACGAGCAGTACTTC
TRBV6-5	TRBJ2-2	NA	13	NA	CASRTVRTGELFF	TGTGCCAGCAGGACTGTGAGGACCGGGGAGCTGTTTTTT
TRBV27	TRBJ2-3	TRBD1	17	NA	CASNLLGQASSTDTQYF	TGTGCCAGCAATTTATTAGGACAGGCCTCTAGCACAGATACGCAGTATTTT
TRBV28	TRBJ1-5	NA	16	once	CASSLGGGGAKQPQHF	TGTGCCAGCAGTTTGGGGGGAGGGGGGGCAAAACAGCCCCAGCATTTT
TRBV4-3	TRBJ2-3	NA	13	few	CASSQGEMNTQYF	TGCGCCAGCAGCCAAGGAGAGATGAATACGCAGTATTTT
TRBV2	TRBJ2-5	TRBD1	14	NA	CASSIQGPQETQYF	TGTGCCAGCAGTATACAGGGGCCCCAAGAGACCCAGTACTTC
TRBV4-1	TRBJ2-3	NA	14	NA	CASSQEPRPDTQYF	TGCGCCAGCAGCCAAGAACCGCGGCCAGATACGCAGTATTTT
TRBV29-1	TRBJ2-4	TRBD2	15	NA	CSVDTSATGAGIQYF	TGCAGCGTAGACACTAGCGCCACTGGAGCGGGCATTCAGTACTTC
TRBV7-6	TRBJ1-5	TRBD1	16	once	CASSPQTGGQNQPQHF	TGTGCCAGCAGCCCTCAGACAGGGGGCCAGAATCAGCCCCAGCATTTT
TRBV7-2	TRBJ2-3	TRBD2	16	NA	CASSLVGGGGGNTQYF	TGTGCCAGCAGCTTAGTCGGGGGGGGAGGAGGGAATACGCAGTATTTT
TRBV15	TRBJ2-5	TRBD1	16	NA	CATSRRAGQGQGTQYF	TGTGCCACCAGCAGACGAGCGGGACAGGGACAAGGGACCCAGTACTTC
TRBV4-3	TRBJ2-2	NA	16	NA	CASSQGLSGNTGELFF	TGCGCCAGCAGCCAAGGTCTTAGCGGGAACACCGGGGAGCTGTTTTTT
TRBV7-9	TRBJ1-5	NA	12	NA	CASSFGAQPQHF	TGTGCCAGCAGCTTTGGGGCTCAGCCCCAGCATTTT
TRBV6-1	TRBJ2-7	TRBD1	12	NA	CASGDRGYEQYF	TGTGCCAGCGGGGACAGGGGATACGAGCAGTACTTC
TRBV2	TRBJ2-5	NA	13	NA	CASSARVRETQYF	TGTGCCAGCAGTGCCCGGGTGAGGGAGACCCAGTACTTC
TRBV2	TRBJ1-5	NA	13	NA	CASSADSNQPQHF	TGTGCCAGCAGTGCAGATAGCAATCAGCCCCAGCATTTT
TRBV30	TRBJ2-5	TRBD2	17	NA	CAWSNMRTSGYQETQYF	TGTGCCTGGAGTAATATGAGGACTAGCGGGTACCAAGAGACCCAGTACTTC
TRBV7-2	TRBJ1-4	TRBD1	15	NA	CASSRAGQGSEKLFF	TGTGCCAGCAGCCGAGCAGGACAGGGAAGTGAAAAACTGTTTTTT
TRBV27	TRBJ1-4	TRBD1	18	NA	CASSPKWDRGHRGEKLFF	TGTGCCAGCAGTCCAAAATGGGACAGGGGACACCGGGGTGAAAAACTGTTTTTT
TRBV19	TRBJ1-3	TRBD1	15	NA	CASSMGQSGGNTIYF	TGTGCCAGTAGTATGGGACAGTCCGGTGGAAACACCATATATTTT
TRBV29-1	TRBJ2-1	NA	13	NA	CSIKQSSYNEQFF	TGCAGCATTAAACAGAGCTCCTACAATGAGCAGTTCTTC
TRBV11-2	TRBJ2-7	TRBD1	13	NA	CASRGQGPHEQYF	TGTGCCTCGCGGGGACAGGGGCCCCACGAGCAGTACTTC
TRBV19	TRBJ2-3	NA	12	NA	CATRQGTDTQYF	TGTGCCACTAGACAGGGCACAGATACGCAGTATTTT